The 19 T cell receptor beta chains presented below share a single source sample, sequenced in a study of blood T cell repertoires in COVID-19. Measured with immunoSEQ multiplex PCR; TCRdb has only the in-frame clones, and not every one. The sample includes roughly 250,000 clones, around 82% seen only once; the top ten take approximately 5%. The sample consisted of peripheral blood. The receptor set was obtained from a woman older than 75 with active or convalescent COVID-19.

The gene calls are TRBV15 and TRBJ2-1; 8 bases are shared with TRBD2. Germline V gene sequence: CDR1 LNHNV, CDR2 YYDKDF (reference sequence). This CDR3 has 15 residues. Unmatched junction bases numbered 4, after V lost 3 bases and J lost 3 bases. As DNA, the CDR3 is TGTGCCACCAGCAGGGGCACTAGCGGCTACAATGAGCAGTTCTTC. It is translated as CATSRGTSGYNEQFF.

This clone showed up just a few times. The chain recombines TRBV5-1 with TRBJ1-2; D gene ambiguous. The V end was cut by 0 bases, the J end by 3 bases, with 9 bases between. The CDR3 has 14 amino acids. Germline assignment: CDR1 SGHRS and CDR2 YFSETQ. The CDR3 loop reads CASSLDTSDYGYTF. CDR3 bases: TGCGCCAGCAGCTTGGACACCTCAGACTATGGCTACACCTTC. The full variable domain, with the rest looked up from reference TRBV5-1 and TRBJ1-2, is KAGVTQTPRYLIKTRGQQVTLSCSPISGHRSVSWYQQTPGQGLQFLFEYFSETQRNKGNFPGRFSGRQFSNSRSEMNVSTLELGDSALYLCASSLDTSDYGYTFGSGTRLTVV.

There are a few counts of this clone. V is TRBV11-2 and J is TRBJ1-3, with a tentative D call TRBD1 (5 bases). The germline V gene has CDR1 SGHAT and CDR2 FQNNGV. The CDR3 is 17 residues long. Trimming removed 3 bases at V and 5 bases at J, with 20 bases between. CDR3 residues: CASSFLSGRTSRNTIYF. The CDR3 nucleotides read TGTGCCAGCAGCTTCTTATCGGGTCGGACATCAAGAAACACCATATATTTT. Drawing the rest from reference TRBV11-2 and TRBJ1-3, the complete variable domain is EAGVAQSPRYKIIEKRQSVAFWCNPISGHATLYWYQQILGQGPKLLIQFQNNGVVDDSQLPKDRFSAERLKGVDSTLKIQPAKLEDSAVYLCASSFLSGRTSRNTIYFGEGSWLTVV.

CDR3 protein: CASSSGDSPLHF. DNA for the CDR3: TGCGCCAGCAGCTCAGGGGATTCACCCCTCCACTTT. The chain joins TRBV5-1 to TRBJ1-6; weak D call: TRBD1 (6 bases). The CDR3 length is 12 residues. Germline assignment: CDR1 SGHRS and CDR2 YFSETQ. With 3 bases removed from V and 8 bases from J, the gap between germline ends came to 6 bases.

J is TRBJ2-1 and V is TRBV7-6, with 14 bases identical to TRBD2. The CDR3 is 17 amino acids. CDR1 is SGHVS, CDR2 FNYEAQ, per germline. V lost 3 bases and J lost 11; bases outside the gene matches: 12. The CDR3 region is CASSLVPGTSGSVQQFF. In nucleotides, the CDR3 is TGTGCCAGCAGCTTGGTGCCCGGGACTAGCGGGAGTGTCCAGCAGTTCTTC.

This clone was seen once. The V and J genes are TRBV5-1 and TRBJ1-1; D is unresolved. Germline CDR1 is SGHRS and CDR2 is YFSETQ. V lost 0 bases to trimming and J lost 0 bases, with 6 bases between them. There are 14 residues in the CDR3. CDR3 DNA sequence: TGCGCCAGCAGCTTGGCCGACATGAACACTGAAGCTTTCTTT. This sequence encodes CASSLADMNTEAFF.

The chain has TRBV20-1 and TRBJ2-7; the D is unclear. The CDR3 runs to 11 residues. Germline CDR1 reads DFQATT; CDR2 reads SNEGSKA (reference sequence). The V and J ends lost 3 bases and 4 bases respectively, with 7 bases between them. The CDR3 sequence is CSARADYEQYF. CDR3 coding DNA: TGCAGTGCTAGGGCTGATTACGAGCAGTACTTC.

The chain recombines TRBV5-6 with TRBJ1-2; D gene unclear. Trimming removed 2 bases from V and 2 bases from J, with 19 bases in between. Germline CDR1 and CDR2: SGHDT and YYEEEE. The CDR3 is made up of 17 amino acids. Here the CDR3 reads CASSLNSGRSRNYGYTF. The CDR3 bases are TGTGCCAGCAGCTTAAACTCGGGTCGCTCTAGGAACTATGGCTACACCTTC. Drawing the rest from reference TRBV5-6 and TRBJ1-2, the complete variable domain is DAGVTQSPTHLIKTRGQQVTLRCSPKSGHDTVSWYQQALGQGPQFIFQYYEEEERQRGNFPDRFSGHQFPNYSSELNVNALLLGDSALYLCASSLNSGRSRNYGYTFGSGTRLTVV.

This clone has only one observation. The rearrangement links TRBV13 to TRBJ2-3, with TRBD2 as a possible D gene (5 bases). CDR1 PRHDT and CDR2 FYEKMQ come from the germline V gene (reference sequence). The CDR3 consists of 13 residues. The V and J ends lost 0 bases and 5 bases respectively, with 6 bases between them. CDR3 sequence reads: CASSLGLGDTQYF. CDR3 nucleotide sequence: TGTGCCAGCAGCTTAGGACTAGGAGATACGCAGTATTTT.

The chain carries TRBV6-1 and TRBJ2-7; perhaps TRBD1 as D (6 bases). Trimming stripped 3 bases from V and 5 bases from J, with 29 bases between. The CDR3 covers 19 residues. Germline V gene data show CDR1 as MNHNS and CDR2 as SASEGT. The CDR3 loop reads CASSDKTGRGWPSSNEQYF. In nucleotides, the CDR3 is TGTGCCAGCAGTGATAAGACAGGCCGGGGATGGCCTAGCAGCAACGAGCAGTACTTC.

This clone was seen only a few times. This sequence joins TRBV27 and TRBJ2-7; weak D call: TRBD1 (7 bases). The CDR3 loop spans 14 amino acids. Germline V gives CDR1 MNHEY, CDR2 SMNVEV (reference sequence). With 4 bases removed from V and 0 bases from J, the gap between germline ends came to 10 bases. The DNA of the CDR3 is TGTGCCAGCAGTTCGGGGGACAGCTCCTACGAGCAGTACTTC. It codes for CASSSGDSSYEQYF.

The gene calls are TRBV18 and TRBJ1-5, with 10 nucleotides matching TRBD1. There are 17 residues in the CDR3. V lost 5 bases to trimming and J lost 2 bases; unmatched junction nucleotides: 9. Germline assignment: CDR1 KGHSH and CDR2 LQKENI. The CDR3 reads CASSSTGTGVGNQPQHF. The CDR3 DNA is TGTGCCAGCTCATCGACCGGGACAGGGGTCGGCAATCAGCCCCAGCATTTT.

The chain combines TRBV3-1 (or the pseudogene TRBV3-2) with TRBJ1-3; D remains ambiguous. CDR1 LGHDT and CDR2 YNNKEL come from the germline V gene (reference sequence). CDR3 size: 16 residues. V was trimmed by 0 bases and J by 1 base, leaving 10 bases between them. The CDR3 region is CASSQDMRFSGNTIYF. CDR3 DNA sequence: TGTGCCAGCAGCCAAGACATGAGGTTTTCTGGAAACACCATATATTTT.

The chain combines TRBV5-5 with TRBJ2-5; D perhaps matches TRBD2 (6 bases). Trimming left V 4 bases short and J 3 bases short, with 16 bases between. The CDR3 runs 15 residues. Germline CDR1 is SGHKS and CDR2 is YYEKEE (reference sequence). The CDR3 sequence is CASSLPGTGEETQYF. CDR3 sequence (DNA): TGTGCCAGCAGCCTACCCGGGACTGGAGAAGAGACCCAGTACTTC.

The chain combines TRBV18 with TRBJ2-1; maybe TRBD2 (6 bases). Germline V gene lookup returns CDR1 KGHSH and CDR2 LQKENI. Deletions cut 0 bases from V and 4 bases from J, with 7 bases between. The CDR3 is 14 residues long. DNA for the CDR3: TGTGCCAGCTCACCACCGACTAGATACAATGAGCAGTTCTTC. This codes for CASSPPTRYNEQFF.

The CDR3 spells CASSLDAGGGGETQYF. DNA of the CDR3: TGCGCCAGCAGCTTGGATGCAGGGGGAGGCGGAGAGACCCAGTACTTC. V is TRBV5-1 and J is TRBJ2-5; perhaps TRBD1 as D (7 bases). This CDR3 spans 16 amino acids. The germline V and J ends were trimmed by 0 bases and 4 bases, with 16 bases remaining between them. From germline, CDR1 is SGHRS and CDR2 YFSETQ. The full variable domain, completed using reference TRBV5-1 and TRBJ2-5, is KAGVTQTPRYLIKTRGQQVTLSCSPISGHRSVSWYQQTPGQGLQFLFEYFSETQRNKGNFPGRFSGRQFSNSRSEMNVSTLELGDSALYLCASSLDAGGGGETQYFGPGTRLLVL.

This clone was observed a few times. The rearrangement joins TRBV3-1 (or the pseudogene TRBV3-2) to TRBJ2-2, with D unresolved. The CDR3 is 15 residues long. V gave up 3 bases and J gave up 2 bases, with 10 bases separating them. Germline CDR1 and CDR2: LGHDT and YNNKEL (reference sequence). The CDR3 DNA sequence: TGTGCCAGCAGCCAGAACCACTTAAACACCGGGGAGCTGTTTTTT. It translates to CASSQNHLNTGELFF.

J is TRBJ2-3 and V is TRBV5-1; a possible D gene is TRBD2 (7 bases). V was shortened by 1 base and J by 2 bases, with 17 bases between the two germline ends. The CDR3 is made up of 17 amino acids. The germline CDR1 and CDR2 sequences are SGHRS and YFSETQ. CDR3 region: CASSLRGSSGYTDTQYF. In nucleotides, the CDR3 is TGCGCCAGCAGCTTGAGGGGGTCTAGCGGCTACACAGATACGCAGTATTTT.

This chain links TRBV6-5 with TRBJ1-2, with D hard to call. There are 14 residues in the CDR3. The germline V gene encodes CDR1 MNHEY and CDR2 SVGAGI. Trimming removed 6 bases from V and 0 bases from J, with 11 bases in between. The CDR3 region is CASRSSGANYGYTF. The CDR3 nucleotides are TGTGCCAGCAGGTCCAGCGGGGCTAACTATGGCTACACCTTC.